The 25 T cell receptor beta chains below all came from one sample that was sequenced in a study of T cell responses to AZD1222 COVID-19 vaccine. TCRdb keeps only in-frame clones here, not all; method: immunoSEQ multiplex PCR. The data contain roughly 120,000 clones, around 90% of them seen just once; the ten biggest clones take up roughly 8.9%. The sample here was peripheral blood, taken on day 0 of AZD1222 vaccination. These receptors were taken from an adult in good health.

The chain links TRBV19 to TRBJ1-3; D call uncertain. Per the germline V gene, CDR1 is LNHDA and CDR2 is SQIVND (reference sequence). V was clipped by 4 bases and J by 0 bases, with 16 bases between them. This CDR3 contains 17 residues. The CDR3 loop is CASSTARWHPSGNTIYF. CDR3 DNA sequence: TGTGCCAGTAGTACCGCCAGATGGCATCCCTCTGGAAACACCATATATTTT.

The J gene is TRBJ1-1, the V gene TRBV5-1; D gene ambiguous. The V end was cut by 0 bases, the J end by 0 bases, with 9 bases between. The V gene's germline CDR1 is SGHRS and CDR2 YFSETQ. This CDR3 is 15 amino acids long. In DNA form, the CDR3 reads TGCGCCAGCAGCTTGGTAGGACGGTTGAACACTGAAGCTTTCTTT. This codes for CASSLVGRLNTEAFF.

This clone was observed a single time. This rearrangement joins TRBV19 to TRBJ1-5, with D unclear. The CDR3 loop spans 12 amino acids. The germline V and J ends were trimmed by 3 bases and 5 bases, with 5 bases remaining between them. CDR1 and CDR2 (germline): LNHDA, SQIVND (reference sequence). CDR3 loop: CASSIKDQPQHF. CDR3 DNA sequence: TGTGCCAGTAGTATTAAAGATCAGCCCCAGCATTTT.

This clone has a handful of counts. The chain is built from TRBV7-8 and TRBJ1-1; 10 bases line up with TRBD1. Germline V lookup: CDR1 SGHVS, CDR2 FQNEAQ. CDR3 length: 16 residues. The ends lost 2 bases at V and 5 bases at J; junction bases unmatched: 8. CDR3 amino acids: CASSLLPTGGTTEAFF. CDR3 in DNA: TGTGCCAGCAGCTTATTACCGACAGGGGGCACGACTGAAGCTTTCTTT.

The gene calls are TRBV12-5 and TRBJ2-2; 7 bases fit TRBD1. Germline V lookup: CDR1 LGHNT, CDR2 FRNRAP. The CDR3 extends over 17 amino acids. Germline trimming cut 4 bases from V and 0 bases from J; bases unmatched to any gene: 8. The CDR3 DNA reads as TGTGCTAGTGGTTCCCCGACGGGGACAGCGAACACCGGGGAGCTGTTTTTT. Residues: CASGSPTGTANTGELFF. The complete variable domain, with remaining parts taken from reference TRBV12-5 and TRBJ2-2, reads DARVTQTPRHKVTEMGQEVTMRCQPILGHNTVFWYRQTMMQGLELLAYFRNRAPLDDSGMPKDRFSAEMPDATLATLKIQPSEPRDSAVYFCASGSPTGTANTGELFFGEGSRLTVL.

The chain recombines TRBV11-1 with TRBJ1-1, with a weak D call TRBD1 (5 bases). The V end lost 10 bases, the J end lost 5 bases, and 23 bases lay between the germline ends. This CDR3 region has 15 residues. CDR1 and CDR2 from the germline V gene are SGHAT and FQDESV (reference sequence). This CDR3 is CAIAGGIGGGTEAFF. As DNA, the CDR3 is TGTGCCATCGCAGGTGGAATTGGGGGGGGGACTGAAGCTTTCTTT.

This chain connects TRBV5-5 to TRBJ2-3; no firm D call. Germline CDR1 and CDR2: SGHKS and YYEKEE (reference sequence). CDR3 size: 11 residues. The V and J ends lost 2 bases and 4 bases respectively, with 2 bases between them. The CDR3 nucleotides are TGTGCCAGCAGCTTCGCAGATACGCAGTATTTT. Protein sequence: CASSFADTQYF.

This chain's CDR3 is CASSYSGRAGGELFF. The CDR3 DNA reads as TGTGCCAGCAGCTATAGCGGGAGGGCCGGCGGGGAGCTGTTTTTT. The V call is TRBV3-1 (or the pseudogene TRBV3-2), the J call TRBJ2-2, with 11 nucleotides matching TRBD2. The CDR3 covers 15 residues. CDR1 is LGHDT, CDR2 YNNKEL, per germline (reference sequence). V lost 5 bases to trimming and J lost 7 bases; unmatched junction nucleotides: 6.

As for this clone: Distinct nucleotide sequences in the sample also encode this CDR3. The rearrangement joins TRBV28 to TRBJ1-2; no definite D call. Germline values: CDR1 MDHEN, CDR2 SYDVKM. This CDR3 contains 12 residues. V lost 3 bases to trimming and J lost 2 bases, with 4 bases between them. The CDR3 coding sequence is TGTGCCAGCAGTTTGGGGAACTATGGCTACACCTTC. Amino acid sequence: CASSLGNYGYTF.

CDR3 sequence (DNA): TGTGCCAGCAGCCAAGACAATATCCGGACAACAAGCAATCAGCCCCAGCATTTT. As protein: CASSQDNIRTTSNQPQHF. The J gene is TRBJ1-5, the V gene TRBV4-2, with a possible D match to TRBD1 (5 bases). The CDR3 has 18 residues. Germline CDR1 LGHNA, CDR2 YNFKEQ. The V gene lost 0 bases and the J gene lost 1 base, with 16 bases spanning the gap.

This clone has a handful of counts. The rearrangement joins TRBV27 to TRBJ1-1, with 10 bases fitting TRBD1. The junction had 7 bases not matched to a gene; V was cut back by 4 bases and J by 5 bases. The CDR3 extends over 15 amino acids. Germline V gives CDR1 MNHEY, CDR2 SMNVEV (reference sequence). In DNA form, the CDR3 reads TGTGCCAGCAGTTACGACAGGGGGCGTGGGACTGAAGCTTTCTTT. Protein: CASSYDRGRGTEAFF.

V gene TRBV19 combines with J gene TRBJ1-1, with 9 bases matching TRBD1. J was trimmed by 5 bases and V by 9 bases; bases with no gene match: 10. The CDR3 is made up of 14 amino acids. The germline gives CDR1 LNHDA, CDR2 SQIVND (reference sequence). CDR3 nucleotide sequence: TGTGCCAGCACTCGGACAGGGGTACAGACTGAAGCTTTCTTT. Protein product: CASTRTGVQTEAFF.

CDR3 amino acids: CASSPTNYRGNYGYTF. As DNA, the CDR3 is TGTGCCAGCTCACCTACAAACTACAGGGGAAACTATGGCTACACCTTC. The gene calls are TRBV18 and TRBJ1-2, with 7 bases matching TRBD1. The junction had 9 bases not matched to a gene; V was cut back by 3 bases and J by 2 bases. The CDR3 has 16 amino acids. From germline, CDR1 is KGHSH and CDR2 LQKENI. The full variable domain, its missing parts supplied by reference TRBV18 and TRBJ1-2, is NAGVMQNPRHLVRRRGQEARLRCSPMKGHSHVYWYRQLPEEGLKFMVYLQKENIIDESGMPKERFSAEFPKEGPSILRIQQVVRGDSAAYFCASSPTNYRGNYGYTFGSGTRLTVV.

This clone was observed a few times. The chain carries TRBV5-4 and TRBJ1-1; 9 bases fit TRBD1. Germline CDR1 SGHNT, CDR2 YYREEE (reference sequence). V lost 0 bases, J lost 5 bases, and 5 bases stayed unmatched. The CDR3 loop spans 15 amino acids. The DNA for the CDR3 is TGTGCCAGCAGCTTGGCCGGGACAGGGAGGACTGAAGCTTTCTTT. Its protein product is CASSLAGTGRTEAFF.

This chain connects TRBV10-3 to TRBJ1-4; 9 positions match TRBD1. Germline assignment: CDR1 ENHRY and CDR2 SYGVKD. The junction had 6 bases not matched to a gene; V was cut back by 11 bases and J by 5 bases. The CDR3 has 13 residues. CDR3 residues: CASMGTGNEKLFF. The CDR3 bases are TGTGCCTCCATGGGGACAGGGAATGAAAAACTGTTTTTT.

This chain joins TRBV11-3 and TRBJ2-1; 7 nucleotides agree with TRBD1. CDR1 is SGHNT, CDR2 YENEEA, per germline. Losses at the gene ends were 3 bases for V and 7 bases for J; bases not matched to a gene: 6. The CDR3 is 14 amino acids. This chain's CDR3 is CASSFSGGVNEQFF. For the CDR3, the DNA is TGTGCCAGCAGCTTTTCAGGGGGTGTGAATGAGCAGTTCTTC.

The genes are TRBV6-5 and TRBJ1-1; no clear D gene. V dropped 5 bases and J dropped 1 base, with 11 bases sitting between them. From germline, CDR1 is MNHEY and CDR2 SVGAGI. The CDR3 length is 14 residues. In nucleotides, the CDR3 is TGTGCCAGCAGTCTGGACCGGGGGAACACTGAAGCTTTCTTT. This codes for CASSLDRGNTEAFF.

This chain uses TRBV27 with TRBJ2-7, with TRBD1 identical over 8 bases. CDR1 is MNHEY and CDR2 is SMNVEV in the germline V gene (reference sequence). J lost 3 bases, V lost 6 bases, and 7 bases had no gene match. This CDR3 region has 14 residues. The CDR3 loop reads CASSPGGRVYEQYF. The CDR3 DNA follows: TGTGCCAGCAGCCCAGGGGGCAGGGTCTACGAGCAGTACTTC.

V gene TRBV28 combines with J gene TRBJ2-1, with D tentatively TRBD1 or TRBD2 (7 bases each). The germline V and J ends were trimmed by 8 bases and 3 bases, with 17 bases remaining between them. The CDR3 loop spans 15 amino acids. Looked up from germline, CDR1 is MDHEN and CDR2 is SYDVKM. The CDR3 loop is CASSQGGRVYNEQFF. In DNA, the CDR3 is TGTGCCAGCTCCCAGGGGGGGAGGGTCTACAATGAGCAGTTCTTC.

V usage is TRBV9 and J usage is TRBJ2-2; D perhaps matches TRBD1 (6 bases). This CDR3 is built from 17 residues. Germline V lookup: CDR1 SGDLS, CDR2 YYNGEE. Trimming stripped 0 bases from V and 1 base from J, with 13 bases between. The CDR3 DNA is TGTGCCAGCAGCGTAGTTGGTCACAGGGAGAACACCGGGGAGCTGTTTTTT. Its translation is CASSVVGHRENTGELFF. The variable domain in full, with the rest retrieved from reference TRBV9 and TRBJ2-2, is DSGVTQTPKHLITATGQRVTLRCSPRSGDLSVYWYQQSLDQGLQFLIQYYNGEERAKGNILERFSAQQFPDLHSELNLSSLELGDSALYFCASSVVGHRENTGELFFGEGSRLTVL.

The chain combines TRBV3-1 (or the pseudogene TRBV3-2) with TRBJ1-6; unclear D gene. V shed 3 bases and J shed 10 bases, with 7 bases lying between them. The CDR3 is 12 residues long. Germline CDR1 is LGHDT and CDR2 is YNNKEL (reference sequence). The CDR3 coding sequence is TGTGCCAGCAGCCACGGAGACTCACCCCTCCACTTT. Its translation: CASSHGDSPLHF.

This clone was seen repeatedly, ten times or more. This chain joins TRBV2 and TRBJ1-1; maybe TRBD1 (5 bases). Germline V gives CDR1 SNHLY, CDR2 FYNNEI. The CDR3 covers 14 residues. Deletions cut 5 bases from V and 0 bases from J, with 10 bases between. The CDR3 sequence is CASSLRAMNTEAFF. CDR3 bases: TGTGCCAGCAGTCTCAGGGCGATGAACACTGAAGCTTTCTTT.

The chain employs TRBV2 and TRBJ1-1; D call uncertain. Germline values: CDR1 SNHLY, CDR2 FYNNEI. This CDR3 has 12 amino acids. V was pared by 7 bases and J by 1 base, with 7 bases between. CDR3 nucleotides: TGTGCCAGCACCCGACGGAACACTGAAGCTTTCTTT. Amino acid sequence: CASTRRNTEAFF.

The CDR3 here is CAWSVVESSQGTDTQYF. CDR3 nucleotides: TGTGCCTGGAGTGTGGTGGAGTCGTCCCAGGGCACAGATACGCAGTATTTT. The chain employs TRBV30 and TRBJ2-3; D remains ambiguous. Germline CDR1 GTSNPN, CDR2 SVGIG (reference sequence). This CDR3 has 17 residues. The V gene lost 0 bases and the J gene lost 1 base, with 17 bases spanning the gap.

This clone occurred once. In nucleotides, the CDR3 is TGTGCCAGCAGTGGAGGGGGCGCAGAGACCCAGTACTTC. This encodes CASSGGGAETQYF. The chain joins TRBV6-6 to TRBJ2-5; possible D gene TRBD1, 7 bases. V lost 5 bases and J 4 bases, leaving 11 bases between the germline ends. The germline gives CDR1 MNHNY, CDR2 SVGAGI (reference sequence). This CDR3 spans 13 amino acids.